Shown below are 2 T cell receptor beta chains from a single sample sequenced in a study of blood T cell repertoires in COVID-19. Assay used: immunoSEQ multiplex PCR; TCRdb lists only in-frame clones, some missing. The data contain 200,000 to 250,000 clones, 70% to 90% of them seen just once; the ten biggest clones take up approximately 2.2%. Sequencing was performed on peripheral blood. The receptors were gathered from a woman aged 40 to 50 who had recovered from COVID-19.

V gene TRBV11-3 combines with J gene TRBJ2-5; 8 nucleotides align to TRBD1. The CDR3 contains 16 residues. Germline V gene data show CDR1 as SGHNT and CDR2 as YENEEA. Trimming took 3 bases from V and 3 from J; bases not matched to a gene: 9. The CDR3 DNA reads as TGTGCCAGCAGCTTCGGCCGACAGGGGTGGGAAGAGACCCAGTACTTC. Encoded protein: CASSFGRQGWEETQYF.

V gene TRBV2 combines with J gene TRBJ1-2; D perhaps matches TRBD1 (5 bases). Germline loops: CDR1 SNHLY, CDR2 FYNNEI. V was clipped by 7 bases and J by 4 bases, with 13 bases between them. The CDR3 totals 13 residues. The CDR3 loop reads CASKRVGGYGYTF. CDR3 in DNA: TGTGCCAGCAAGCGGGTGGGGGGCTATGGCTACACCTTC.